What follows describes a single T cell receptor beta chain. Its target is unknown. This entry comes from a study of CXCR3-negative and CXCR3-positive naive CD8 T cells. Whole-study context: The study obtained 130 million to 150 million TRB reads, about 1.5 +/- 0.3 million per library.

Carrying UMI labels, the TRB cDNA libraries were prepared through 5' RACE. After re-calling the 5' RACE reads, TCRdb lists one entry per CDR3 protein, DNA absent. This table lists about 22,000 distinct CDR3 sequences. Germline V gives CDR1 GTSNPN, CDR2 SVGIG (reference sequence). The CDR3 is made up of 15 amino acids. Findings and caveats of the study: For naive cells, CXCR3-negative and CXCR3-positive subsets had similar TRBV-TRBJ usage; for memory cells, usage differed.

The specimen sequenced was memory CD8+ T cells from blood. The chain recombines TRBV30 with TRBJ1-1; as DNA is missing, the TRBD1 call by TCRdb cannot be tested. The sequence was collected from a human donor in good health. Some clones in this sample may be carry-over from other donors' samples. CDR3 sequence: CAWSGDRGIENEAFF.